Listed below are T cell receptor beta chains from one sample, sequenced in a study of T cells in Graves' hyperthyroidism and ophthalmopathy. TCRdb re-derived calls from the multiplex PCR reads in MiXCR, one entry per CDR3 protein. The sample carries about 600,000 distinct CDR3 sequences, 14% recorded once. The source material was blood. These receptors were obtained from a woman aged 18-30 years with Graves' ophthalmopathy. Both conserved end residues are part of each CDR3. Fields, in order: V gene, CDR3 length, J gene, clone size, D gene, CDR3 protein, CDR3 DNA. The D gene is left open where the match is weak. Clone size appears in some rows only: once, few, many, or a class for an expanded clone.

V: TRBV10-3; length: 16; J: TRBJ2-7; size: many; D: NA; CDR3: CAISELLAQVGYEQYF; DNA: TGTGCCATCAGTGAGTTGCTAGCACAAGTGGGCTACGAGCAGTACTTC
V: TRBV30; length: 13; J: TRBJ1-1; size: NA; D: NA; CDR3: CAWKGPLGAEAFF; DNA: TGTGCCTGGAAGGGACCGCTAGGCGCTGAAGCTTTCTTT
V: TRBV7-2; length: 13; J: TRBJ2-2; size: many; D: NA; CDR3: CATMRGNTGELFF; DNA: TGTGCCACCATGCGGGGGAACACCGGGGAGCTGTTTTTT
V: TRBV2; length: 17; J: TRBJ2-4; size: many; D: NA; CDR3: CASRSHLGRVAKNIQYF; DNA: TGTGCCAGCAGATCGCATCTGGGCAGGGTAGCCAAAAACATTCAGTACTTC
V: TRBV7-3; length: 15; J: TRBJ1-6; size: NA; D: TRBD1; CDR3: CASSLTYRQGSPLHF; DNA: TGTGCCAGCAGCTTGACATATCGACAGGGCTCACCCCTCCACTTT
V: TRBV7-9; length: 14; J: TRBJ2-5; size: many; D: NA; CDR3: CASSLVAFQETQYF; DNA: TGTGCCAGCAGCTTAGTAGCGTTTCAAGAGACCCAGTACTTC
V: TRBV19; length: 13; J: TRBJ1-1; size: NA; D: NA; CDR3: CASGTTANTEAFF; DNA: TGTGCCAGTGGTACGACGGCGAACACTGAAGCTTTCTTT
V: TRBV6-2/TRBV6-3; length: 15; J: TRBJ2-5; size: many; D: TRBD1; CDR3: CASSYKGQGRETQYF; DNA: TGTGCCAGCAGTTACAAAGGACAGGGAAGGGAGACCCAGTACTTC
V: TRBV6-1; length: 17; J: TRBJ1-2; size: NA; D: TRBD1; CDR3: CASSDNRSGTGGGGYTF; DNA: TGTGCCAGCAGTGATAACAGATCCGGGACAGGGGGAGGAGGCTACACCTTC
V: TRBV3-1; length: 15; J: TRBJ1-5; size: many; D: NA; CDR3: CASSQDSWSNQPQHF; DNA: TGTGCCAGCAGCCAAGATTCGTGGAGCAATCAGCCCCAGCATTTT
V: TRBV7-8; length: 15; J: TRBJ2-7; size: many; D: TRBD2; CDR3: CASSFSGANSYEQYF; DNA: TGTGCCAGCAGCTTTAGCGGGGCCAACTCCTACGAGCAGTACTTC
V: TRBV7-8; length: 14; J: TRBJ1-5; size: few; D: NA; CDR3: CASSPDHLTDTQHF; DNA: TGTGCCAGCAGCCCCGACCACCTCACAGATACGCAGCATTTT
V: TRBV13; length: 14; J: TRBJ1-6; size: many; D: NA; CDR3: CASSSQGYNSPLHF; DNA: TGTGCCAGCAGCTCCCAGGGGTATAATTCACCCCTCCACTTT
V: TRBV7-9; length: 12; J: TRBJ2-5; size: many; D: NA; CDR3: CASSTAQETQYF; DNA: TGTGCCAGCAGCACAGCCCAAGAGACCCAGTACTTC
V: TRBV10-3; length: 15; J: TRBJ2-1; size: few; D: NA; CDR3: CAIKPGTTENNEQFF; DNA: TGTGCCATTAAGCCCGGGACAACGGAGAACAATGAGCAGTTCTTC